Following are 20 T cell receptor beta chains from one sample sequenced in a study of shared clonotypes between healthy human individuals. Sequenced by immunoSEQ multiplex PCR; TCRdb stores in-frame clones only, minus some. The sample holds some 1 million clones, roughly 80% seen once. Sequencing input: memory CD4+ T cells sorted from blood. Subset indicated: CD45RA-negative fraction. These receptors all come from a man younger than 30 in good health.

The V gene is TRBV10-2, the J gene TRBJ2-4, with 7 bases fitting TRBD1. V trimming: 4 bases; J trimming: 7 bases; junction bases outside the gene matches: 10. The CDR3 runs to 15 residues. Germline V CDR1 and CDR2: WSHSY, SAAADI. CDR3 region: CASSAPGQIGNIQYF. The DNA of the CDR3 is TGCGCCAGCAGTGCCCCGGGACAGATAGGGAACATTCAGTACTTC.

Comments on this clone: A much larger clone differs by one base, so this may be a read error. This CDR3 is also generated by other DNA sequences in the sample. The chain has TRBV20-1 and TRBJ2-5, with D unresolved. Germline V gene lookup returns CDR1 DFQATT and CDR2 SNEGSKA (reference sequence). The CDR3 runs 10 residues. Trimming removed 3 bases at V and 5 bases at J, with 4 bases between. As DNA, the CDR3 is TGCAGTGCTAGTAAGGAGACCCAGTACTTC. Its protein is CSASKETQYF.

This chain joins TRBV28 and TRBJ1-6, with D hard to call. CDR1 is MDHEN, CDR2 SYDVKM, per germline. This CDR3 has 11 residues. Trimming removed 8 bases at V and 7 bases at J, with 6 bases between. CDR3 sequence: CASSRNSPLHF. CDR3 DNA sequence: TGTGCCAGCTCTAGGAATTCACCCCTCCACTTT.

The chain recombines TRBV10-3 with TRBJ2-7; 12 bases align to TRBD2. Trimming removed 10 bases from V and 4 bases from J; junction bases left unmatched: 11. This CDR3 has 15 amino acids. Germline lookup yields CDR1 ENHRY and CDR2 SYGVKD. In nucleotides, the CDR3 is TGTGCCACTGCCCTCCTGACTAGCGGGAGTTACGAGCAGTACTTC. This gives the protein CATALLTSGSYEQYF.

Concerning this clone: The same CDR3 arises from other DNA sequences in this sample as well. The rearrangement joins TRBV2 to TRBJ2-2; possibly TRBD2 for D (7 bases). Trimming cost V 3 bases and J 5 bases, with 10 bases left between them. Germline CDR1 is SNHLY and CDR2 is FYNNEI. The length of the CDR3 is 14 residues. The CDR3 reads CASSDRGGTGELFF. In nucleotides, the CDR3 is TGTGCCAGCAGTGACAGGGGAGGGACCGGGGAGCTGTTTTTT.

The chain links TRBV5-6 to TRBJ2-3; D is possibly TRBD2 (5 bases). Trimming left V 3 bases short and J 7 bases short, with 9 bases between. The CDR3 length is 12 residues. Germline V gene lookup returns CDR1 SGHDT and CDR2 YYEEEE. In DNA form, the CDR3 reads TGTGCCAGCAGCTCCTCGGGGAATACGCAGTATTTT. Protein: CASSSSGNTQYF.

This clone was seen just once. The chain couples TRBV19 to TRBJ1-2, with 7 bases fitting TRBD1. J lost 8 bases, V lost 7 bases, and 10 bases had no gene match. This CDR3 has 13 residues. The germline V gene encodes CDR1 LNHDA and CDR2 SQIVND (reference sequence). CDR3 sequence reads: CASTGTVRRGYTF. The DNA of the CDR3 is TGTGCCAGTACCGGGACAGTCCGACGGGGCTACACCTTC.

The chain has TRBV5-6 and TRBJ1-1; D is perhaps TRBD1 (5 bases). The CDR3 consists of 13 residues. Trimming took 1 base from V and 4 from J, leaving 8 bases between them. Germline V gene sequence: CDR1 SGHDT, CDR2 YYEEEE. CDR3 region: CASSLLGVTEAFF. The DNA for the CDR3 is TGTGCCAGCAGCTTGTTAGGGGTCACTGAAGCTTTCTTT.

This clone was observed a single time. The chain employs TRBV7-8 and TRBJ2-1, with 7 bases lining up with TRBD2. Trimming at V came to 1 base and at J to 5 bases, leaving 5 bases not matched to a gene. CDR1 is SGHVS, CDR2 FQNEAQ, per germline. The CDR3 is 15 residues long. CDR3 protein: CASSLDLAANNEQFF. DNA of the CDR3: TGTGCCAGCAGCTTAGATCTAGCGGCCAACAATGAGCAGTTCTTC.

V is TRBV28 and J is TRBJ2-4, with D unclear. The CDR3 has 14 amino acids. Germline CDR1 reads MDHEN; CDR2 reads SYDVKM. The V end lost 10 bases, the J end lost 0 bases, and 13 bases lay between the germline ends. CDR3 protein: CATLGDLAKNIQYF. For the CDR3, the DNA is TGTGCCACCCTGGGCGACCTAGCCAAAAACATTCAGTACTTC.

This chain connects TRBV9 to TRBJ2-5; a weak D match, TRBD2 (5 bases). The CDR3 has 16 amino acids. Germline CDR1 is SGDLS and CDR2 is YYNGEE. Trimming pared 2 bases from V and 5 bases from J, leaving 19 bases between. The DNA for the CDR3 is TGTGCCAGCAGCGTTGGGCCTGGAGGAGAGGGTGAGACCCAGTACTTC. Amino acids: CASSVGPGGEGETQYF.

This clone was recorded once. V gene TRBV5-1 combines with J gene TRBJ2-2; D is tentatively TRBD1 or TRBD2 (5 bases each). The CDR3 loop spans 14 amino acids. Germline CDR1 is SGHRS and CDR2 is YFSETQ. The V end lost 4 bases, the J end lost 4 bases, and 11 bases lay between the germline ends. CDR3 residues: CASSVGPATGELFF. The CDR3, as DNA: TGCGCCAGCAGCGTGGGACCAGCCACCGGGGAGCTGTTTTTT.

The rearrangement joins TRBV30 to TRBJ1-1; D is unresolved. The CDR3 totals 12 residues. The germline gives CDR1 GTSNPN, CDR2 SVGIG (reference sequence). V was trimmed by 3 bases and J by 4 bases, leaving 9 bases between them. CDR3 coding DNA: TGTGCCTGGAGCCTCGGTGGCACTGAAGCTTTCTTT. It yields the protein CAWSLGGTEAFF.

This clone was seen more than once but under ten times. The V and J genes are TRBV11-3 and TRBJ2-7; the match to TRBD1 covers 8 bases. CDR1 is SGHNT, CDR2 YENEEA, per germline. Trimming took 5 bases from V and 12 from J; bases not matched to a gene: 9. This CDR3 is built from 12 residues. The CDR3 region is CASSGGQGRLYF. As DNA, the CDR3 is TGTGCCAGCAGCGGTGGACAGGGAAGGTTGTACTTC.

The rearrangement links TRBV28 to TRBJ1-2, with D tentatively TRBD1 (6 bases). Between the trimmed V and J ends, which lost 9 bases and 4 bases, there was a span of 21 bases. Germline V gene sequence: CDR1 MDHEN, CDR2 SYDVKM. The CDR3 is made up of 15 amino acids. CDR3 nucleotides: TGTGCCAGTCACACAGGGTCCGTAACGAGCTATGGCTACACCTTC. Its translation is CASHTGSVTSYGYTF.

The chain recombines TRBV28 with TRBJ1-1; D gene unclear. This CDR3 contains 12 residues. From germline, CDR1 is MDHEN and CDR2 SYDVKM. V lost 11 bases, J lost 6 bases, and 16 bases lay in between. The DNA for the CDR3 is TGTGCCGGCTCGGTTGCATGGTCTGAAGCTTTCTTT. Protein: CAGSVAWSEAFF. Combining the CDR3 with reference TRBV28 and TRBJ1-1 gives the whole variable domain DVKVTQSSRYLVKRTGEKVFLECVQDMDHENMFWYRQDPGLGLRLIYFSYDVKMKEKGDIPEGYSVSREKKERFSLILESASTNQTSMYLCAGSVAWSEAFFGQGTRLTVV.

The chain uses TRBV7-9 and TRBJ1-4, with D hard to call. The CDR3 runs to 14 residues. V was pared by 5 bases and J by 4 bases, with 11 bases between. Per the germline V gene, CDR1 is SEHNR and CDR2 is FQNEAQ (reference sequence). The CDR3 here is CASSEVAVNEKLFF. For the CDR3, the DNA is TGTGCCAGCAGCGAAGTGGCGGTTAATGAAAAACTGTTTTTT.

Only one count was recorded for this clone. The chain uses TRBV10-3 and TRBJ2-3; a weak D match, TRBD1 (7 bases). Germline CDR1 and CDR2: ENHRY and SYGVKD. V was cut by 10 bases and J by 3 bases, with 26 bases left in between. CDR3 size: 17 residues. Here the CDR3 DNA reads TGTGCCACCGAGGGGGAAGGGGGCGGGATACTGACAGATACGCAGTATTTT. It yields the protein CATEGEGGGILTDTQYF.

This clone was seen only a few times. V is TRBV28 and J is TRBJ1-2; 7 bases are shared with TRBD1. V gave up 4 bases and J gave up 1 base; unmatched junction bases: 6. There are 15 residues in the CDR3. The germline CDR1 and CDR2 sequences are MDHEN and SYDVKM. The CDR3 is CASSSTGRDNYGYTF. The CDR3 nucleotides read TGTGCCAGCAGTTCGACAGGGAGAGATAACTATGGCTACACCTTC.

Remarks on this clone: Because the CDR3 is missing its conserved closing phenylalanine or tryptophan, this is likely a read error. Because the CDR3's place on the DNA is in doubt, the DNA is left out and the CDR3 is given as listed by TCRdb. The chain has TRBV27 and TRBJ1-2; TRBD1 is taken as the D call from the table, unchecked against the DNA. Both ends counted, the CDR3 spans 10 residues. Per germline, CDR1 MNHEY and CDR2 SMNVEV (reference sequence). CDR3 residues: CASSSSITSP.